The T cell receptor beta chain described here comes from a study of CD8 T cells in Susac syndrome. Study context: Blood was drawn from Susac syndrome patients while they were therapy-naive, on corticosteroids, or on intravenous immunoglobulin alone.

V lost 0 bases to trimming and J lost 11 bases, with 10 bases between them. Germline CDR1 is PRHDT and CDR2 is FYEKMQ (reference sequence). This CDR3 has 12 residues. CD8+ and CD4+ T cells from blood underwent TCR beta sequencing. TEMRA cells were FACS-enriched and CD8+ and CD4+ T cells negatively isolated. Random hexamers were used to reverse transcribe the RNA input (about 0.45 to 1 ug). The method of amplification for TCR beta CDR3 was immunoSEQ multiplex PCR, covering 54 Vbeta and 13 Jbeta. A single record per CDR3 protein comes from TCRdb applying MiXCR to the immunoSEQ multiplex PCR reads. The sample includes about 180,000 distinct CDR3 sequences, 94% of them seen just once.

Sequenced: CD4+ T cells from PBMCs. The V gene is TRBV13, the J gene TRBJ1-1; D not resolved. This clonotype originated in a human donor with Susac syndrome. The CDR3 DNA sequence: TGTGCCAGCAGCTTAGGCAGAGGATGGGCTTTCTTT. It codes for CASSLGRGWAFF.